The next 18 T cell receptor beta chains were all read from a single sample in a study of blood T cells in healthy people across ages. A second PCR of 7 to 11 cycles used a sample-barcoded 5' primer and a J-beta primer mix. From the 5' RACE reads, TCRdb called clonotypes with MiXCR, one entry per CDR3 protein. Here the sample spans fewer than 2 million distinct CDR3 sequences, 30% to 40% being singletons. The sample consisted of blood. The receptors derive from a human donor in good health.

V is TRBV19 and J is TRBJ2-1; D is perhaps TRBD2 (6 bases). V was trimmed by 0 bases and J by 5 bases, leaving 32 bases between them. CDR3 length: 22 residues. Germline V lookup: CDR1 LNHDA, CDR2 SQIVND (reference sequence). The CDR3 sequence: CASSIDRGSWQDESRIHNEQFF. The CDR3 DNA follows: TGTGCCAGTAGTATAGATCGGGGGAGTTGGCAGGATGAGTCCCGAATCCACAATGAGCAGTTCTTC.

The DNA for the CDR3 is TGTGCCAGCAGCCTTGGCAGGGGTATCTATGGCTACACCTTC. It is translated as CASSLGRGIYGYTF. The J gene is TRBJ1-2, the V gene TRBV6-5, with D possibly matching TRBD1 (6 bases). The CDR3 is made up of 14 amino acids. V dropped 6 bases and J dropped 4 bases, with 15 bases sitting between them. Germline V gene data show CDR1 as MNHEY and CDR2 as SVGAGI.

Only a few counts were recorded for this clonotype. The rearrangement links TRBV4-3 to TRBJ2-4; maybe TRBD1 (6 bases). The CDR3 loop spans 15 amino acids. Per the germline V gene, CDR1 is LGHNA and CDR2 is YSLEER. Trimming left V 3 bases short and J 7 bases short, with 16 bases between. Here the CDR3 reads CASSQGAGLENIQYF. The CDR3 region has the DNA TGCGCCAGCAGCCAGGGGGCCGGGCTCGAGAACATTCAGTACTTC.

This sequence joins TRBV12-5 and TRBJ1-4, with D perhaps TRBD1 (5 bases). This CDR3 contains 19 residues. Germline V CDR1 and CDR2: LGHNT, FRNRAP. V dropped 6 bases and J dropped 8 bases, with 31 bases sitting between them. The CDR3 DNA sequence: TGTGCTAGTGGCCCCGGCGGTGGGGTCGGCAACCCGGGGCCCGAAAAACTGTTTTTT. The encoded protein is CASGPGGGVGNPGPEKLFF.

This clonotype was counted between two and nine times. The chain combines TRBV2 with TRBJ1-5; tentative D call: TRBD1 (5 bases). The CDR3 is made up of 14 amino acids. CDR1 SNHLY and CDR2 FYNNEI come from the germline V gene. The V end lost 0 bases, the J end lost 6 bases, and 9 bases lay between the germline ends. The CDR3 region is CASSEALRGQPQHF. The CDR3 DNA sequence: TGTGCCAGCAGTGAAGCTCTTAGGGGTCAGCCCCAGCATTTT.

The J gene is TRBJ2-5, the V gene TRBV29-1; TRBD1 agrees at 10 bases. This CDR3 region has 14 residues. CDR1 is SQVTM, CDR2 ANQGSEA, per germline. The trim removed 3 bases at V and 3 bases at J, leaving 4 bases unmatched. For the CDR3, the DNA is TGCAGCGTTGATGCGGGGACAGGGGAAGAGACCCAGTACTTC. Translated: CSVDAGTGEETQYF.

This clonotype was seen a handful of times. The chain links TRBV2 to TRBJ2-7; the D gene could be TRBD1 or TRBD2 (6 bases each). The CDR3 contains 13 residues. The V end was cut by 11 bases, the J end by 0 bases, with 14 bases between. Per the germline V gene, CDR1 is SNHLY and CDR2 is FYNNEI. This CDR3 reads CASRGPISYEQYF. DNA of the CDR3: TGTGCCTCACGGGGGCCTATCTCCTACGAGCAGTACTTC.

Remarks on this clonotype: This may be a read error, as it is one base from a much larger clone. J is TRBJ1-1 and V is TRBV7-3, with D possibly TRBD1 on 6 matching bases. This CDR3 has 14 amino acids. The germline gives CDR1 SGHTA, CDR2 FQGTGA. The CDR3 protein is CASSNGQRNTETFF. The CDR3 DNA reads TGTGCCAGCAGCAACGGACAGAGGAACACTGAAACTTTCTTT.

The V call is TRBV6-2 or TRBV6-3, the J call TRBJ2-3; perhaps TRBD2 as D (6 bases). V lost 6 bases and J lost 3, with 16 bases in between. Germline loops: CDR1 MNHEY, CDR2 SVGEGT. This CDR3 contains 15 residues. CDR3 loop: CASSQGRGWTDTQYF. In DNA form, the CDR3 reads TGTGCCAGCAGCCAAGGACGGGGGTGGACAGATACGCAGTATTTT.

This clonotype was counted a few times. The chain carries TRBV24-1 and TRBJ2-1, with D perhaps matching TRBD1 (5 bases). V was shortened by 9 bases and J by 3 bases, with 17 bases between the two germline ends. Germline CDR1 KGHDR, CDR2 SFDVKD. The CDR3 is 15 amino acids. CDR3 DNA sequence: TGTGCCACCTCCATTCAGGGTCGAGGCTACAATGAGCAGTTCTTC. It translates to CATSIQGRGYNEQFF.

This clonotype was picked up a small number of times. The V and J genes are TRBV6-2 or TRBV6-3 and TRBJ2-1; 13 bases are a match to TRBD2. The CDR3 consists of 15 residues. Germline CDR1 MNHEY, CDR2 SVGEGT. J was trimmed by 7 bases and V by 8 bases; bases with no gene match: 8. The DNA for the CDR3 is TGTGCCAGCTTACTAGCGGGGGGGCAATGGAATGAGCAGTTCTTC. Its protein is CASLLAGGQWNEQFF.

The chain is built from TRBV10-3 and TRBJ2-3; possibly TRBD2 for D (5 bases). This CDR3 has 14 residues. V was shortened by 0 bases and J by 3 bases, with 7 bases between the two germline ends. Germline V lookup: CDR1 ENHRY, CDR2 SYGVKD. The CDR3 region has the DNA TGTGCCATCAGTGAGTCCACTAGGACAGATACGCAGTATTTT. Translating it yields CAISESTRTDTQYF.

The J gene is TRBJ1-1, the V gene TRBV7-8, with D possibly matching TRBD1 (6 bases). Germline loops: CDR1 SGHVS, CDR2 FQNEAQ. The CDR3 totals 15 residues. V was cut by 4 bases and J by 9 bases, with 21 bases left in between. The CDR3 protein is CASSSRRGGTIKAFF. For the CDR3, the DNA is TGTGCCAGCAGCTCGAGGCGAGGGGGTACCATAAAAGCTTTCTTT.

A few counts support this clonotype. V gene TRBV9 combines with J gene TRBJ2-7; the D is unclear. Between the trimmed V and J ends, which lost 4 bases and 5 bases, there was a span of 16 bases. Germline assignment: CDR1 SGDLS and CDR2 YYNGEE. The CDR3 spans 14 residues. CDR3 in DNA: TGTGCCAGCAGCCCCACTGTGGGTAAGGACGAGCAGTACTTC. Its protein is CASSPTVGKDEQYF.

The chain recombines TRBV15 with TRBJ2-5; D remains ambiguous. This CDR3 has 15 residues. Germline-derived CDR1 and CDR2 are LNHNV and YYDKDF (reference sequence). The V end lost 9 bases, the J end lost 7 bases, and 24 bases lay between the germline ends. CDR3 amino acids: CATEMLHMNDRTQYF. CDR3 nucleotide sequence: TGTGCCACGGAAATGCTCCACATGAACGATCGGACCCAGTACTTC.

The chain joins TRBV5-1 to TRBJ2-1; D gene unclear. Trimming pared 0 bases from V and 12 bases from J, leaving 7 bases between. Germline loops: CDR1 SGHRS, CDR2 YFSETQ. The length of the CDR3 is 11 residues. The CDR3 DNA follows: TGCGCCAGCAGCTTGGGGGCACGGCAGTTCTTC. This gives the protein CASSLGARQFF. Full variable domain (remainder filled in from reference TRBV5-1 and TRBJ2-1): KAGVTQTPRYLIKTRGQQVTLSCSPISGHRSVSWYQQTPGQGLQFLFEYFSETQRNKGNFPGRFSGRQFSNSRSEMNVSTLELGDSALYLCASSLGARQFFGPGTRLTVL.

The V call is TRBV20-1, the J call TRBJ1-5, with 7 nucleotides matching TRBD1. After removal of 6 bases from V and 1 base from J, the junction contained 3 bases not matched to a gene. The CDR3 spans 13 residues. CDR1 is DFQATT and CDR2 is SNEGSKA in the germline V gene (reference sequence). This CDR3 reads CSALTGSNQPQHF. The CDR3 bases are TGCAGTGCCCTGACAGGGAGCAATCAGCCCCAGCATTTT.

Concerning this clonotype: The junction and the germline gene differ at one end; a read error may be behind it. Here the CDR3 DNA reads TGCGCCAGCGGAGACAGGAATGGGGCCAACGTCCGGACTTTC. The encoded protein is CASGDRNGANVRTF. The J gene is TRBJ2-6, the V gene TRBV5-1; D possibly corresponds to TRBD1 (6 bases). CDR3 length equals 14 residues. Germline CDR1 reads SGHRS; CDR2 reads YFSETQ.